The 6 T cell receptor beta chains below were found in one sample sequenced in a study of control samples from healthy donors and cancer patients. Data came from immunoSEQ multiplex PCR; TCRdb stores just in-frame clones and leaves some out. Seen here are around 58,000 clones, approximately 85% observed once, and the top ten hold about 3.5%. The sample was blood. These TCRs come from a man aged 45-60 years in good health.

V and J are TRBV10-2 and TRBJ2-3, with TRBD2 as a possible D gene (5 bases). CDR1 is WSHSY and CDR2 is SAAADI in the germline V gene. The CDR3 is 13 residues long. The germline V and J ends were trimmed by 8 bases and 6 bases, with 15 bases remaining between them. In DNA form, the CDR3 reads TGCGCCAGCGGCCCCTCAGAGCGGGATACGCAGTATTTT. This codes for CASGPSERDTQYF.

The chain is built from TRBV7-8 and TRBJ1-5; 9 bases match TRBD1. Germline CDR1 is SGHVS and CDR2 is FQNEAQ. V lost 6 bases to trimming and J lost 4 bases; unmatched junction nucleotides: 16. The CDR3 contains 18 residues. The CDR3 here is CASSFDAGQGDMNQPQHF. DNA of the CDR3: TGTGCCAGCAGTTTTGACGCGGGACAGGGAGATATGAATCAGCCCCAGCATTTT.

This chain uses TRBV10-3 with TRBJ1-2; 7 bases align to TRBD1. After removal of 0 bases from V and 4 bases from J, the junction contained 2 bases not matched to a gene. The CDR3 loop spans 14 amino acids. Germline CDR1 reads ENHRY; CDR2 reads SYGVKD. This chain's CDR3 is CAISESTGTYGYTF. In DNA, the CDR3 is TGTGCCATCAGTGAGTCGACAGGGACCTATGGCTACACCTTC.

The chain recombines TRBV5-6 with TRBJ1-1; the D is unclear. The germline V gene encodes CDR1 SGHDT and CDR2 YYEEEE. The CDR3 covers 13 residues. Trimming removed 1 base from V and 8 bases from J, with 12 bases in between. The CDR3 reads CASSLREAAEAFF. The CDR3 nucleotides are TGTGCCAGCAGCTTGCGGGAAGCTGCCGAAGCTTTCTTT.

The sample holds a few counts of this clone. V usage is TRBV30 and J usage is TRBJ1-5; D unresolved. The CDR3 consists of 14 residues. Germline CDR1 is GTSNPN and CDR2 is SVGIG (reference sequence). The V gene lost 3 bases and the J gene lost 1 base, with 10 bases spanning the gap. The CDR3 nucleotides are TGTGCCTGGAGCGCCTGGACCAGCAATCAGCCCCAGCATTTT. This translates into CAWSAWTSNQPQHF.

The chain carries TRBV6-1 and TRBJ2-5; 7 bases are shared with TRBD2. J gave up 0 bases and V 5 bases, and 6 bases lay outside the gene matches. Germline lookup yields CDR1 MNHNS and CDR2 SASEGT. The CDR3 has 15 residues. CDR3 amino acids: CASSPLAVYQETQYF. In DNA form, the CDR3 reads TGTGCCAGCAGTCCGCTAGCGGTGTACCAAGAGACCCAGTACTTC.